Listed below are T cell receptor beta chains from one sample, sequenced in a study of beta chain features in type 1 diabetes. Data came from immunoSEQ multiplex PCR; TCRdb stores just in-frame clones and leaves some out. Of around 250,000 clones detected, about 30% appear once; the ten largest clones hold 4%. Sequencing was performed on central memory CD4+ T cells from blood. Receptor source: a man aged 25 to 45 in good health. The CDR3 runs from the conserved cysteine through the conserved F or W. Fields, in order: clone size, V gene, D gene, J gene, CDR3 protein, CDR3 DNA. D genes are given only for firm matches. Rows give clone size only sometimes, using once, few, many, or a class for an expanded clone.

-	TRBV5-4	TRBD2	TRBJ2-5	CASRYTGLARQETQYF	TGTGCCAGCAGGTATACGGGACTAGCGAGGCAAGAGACCCAGTACTTC
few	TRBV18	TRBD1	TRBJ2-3	CASSTGTGSDTQYF	TGTGCCAGCTCAACCGGGACAGGGAGCGATACGCAGTATTTT
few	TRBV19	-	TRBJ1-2	CASSIDGTDVYYGYTF	TGTGCCAGTAGTATAGATGGGACCGATGTCTACTATGGCTACACCTTC
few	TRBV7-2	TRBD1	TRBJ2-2	CASSLGQGSFTGELFF	TGTGCCAGCAGCCTAGGACAGGGGTCTTTCACCGGGGAGCTGTTTTTT
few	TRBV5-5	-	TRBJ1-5	CASSPAGRNQPQHF	TGTGCCAGCAGCCCTGCAGGGCGAAATCAGCCCCAGCATTTT
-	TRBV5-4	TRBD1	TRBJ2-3	CASSLEGQGVSDTQYF	TGTGCCAGCAGCTTGGAAGGACAGGGGGTCTCAGATACGCAGTATTTT
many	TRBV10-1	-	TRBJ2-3	CASSKGTASTDTQYF	TGCGCCAGCAGCAAAGGGACCGCTAGCACAGATACGCAGTATTTT
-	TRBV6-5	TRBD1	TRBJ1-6	CASSYAQGSSNSPLHF	TGTGCCAGCAGTTACGCACAGGGGAGTTCCAATTCACCCCTCCACTTT
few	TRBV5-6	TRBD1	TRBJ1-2	CASSWERTGVDYTF	TGTGCCAGCAGCTGGGAACGGACAGGGGTGGACTACACCTTC
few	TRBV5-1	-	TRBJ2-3	CASSLGSGTDTQYF	TGCGCCAGCAGCTTGGGGAGTGGCACAGATACGCAGTATTTT
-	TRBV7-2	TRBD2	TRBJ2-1	CASSASGRAENEQFF	TGTGCCAGCAGCGCCAGCGGGAGGGCCGAGAATGAGCAGTTCTTC
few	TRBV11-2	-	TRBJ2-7	CASSPGGFVGEQYF	TGTGCCAGCAGCCCGGGGGGCTTTGTAGGGGAGCAGTACTTC
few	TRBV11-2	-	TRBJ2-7	CASSLGGDYEQYF	TGTGCCAGCAGCTTAGGCGGGGACTACGAGCAGTACTTC
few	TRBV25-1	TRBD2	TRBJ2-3	CASRGRGGPLPDTQYF	TGTGCCAGCAGGGGCCGGGGGGGCCCGCTTCCAGATACGCAGTATTTT
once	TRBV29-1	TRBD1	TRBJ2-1	CSAALGQGMYNEQFF	TGCAGCGCCGCCCTAGGACAGGGGATGTACAATGAGCAGTTCTTC
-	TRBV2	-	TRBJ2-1	CASSEAGSSYNEQFF	TGTGCCAGCAGTGAAGCCGGGAGCTCCTACAATGAGCAGTTCTTC
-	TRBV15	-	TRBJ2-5	CATSRRDAKETQYF	TGTGCCACCAGCAGAAGGGACGCCAAAGAGACCCAGTACTTC
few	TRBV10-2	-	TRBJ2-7	CASSEIPDRSAYEQYF	TGCGCCAGCAGTGAGATTCCCGACAGGAGCGCCTACGAGCAGTACTTC
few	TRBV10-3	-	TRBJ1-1	CAISESAGDTEAFF	TGTGCCATCAGTGAGTCGGCAGGGGACACTGAAGCTTTCTTT
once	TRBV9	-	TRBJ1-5	CASSVGLTNQPQHF	TGTGCCAGCAGCGTAGGACTCACAAATCAGCCCCAGCATTTT
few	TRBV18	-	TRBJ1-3	CASSPLAGSNSGNTIYF	TGTGCCAGCTCACCACTCGCAGGCTCGAACTCTGGAAACACCATATATTTT
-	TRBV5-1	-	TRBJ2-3	CASTPGVSGADTQYF	TGCGCCAGCACCCCGGGCGTTTCTGGGGCAGATACGCAGTATTTT
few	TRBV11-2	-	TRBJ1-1	CASSSMAWTEAFF	TGTGCCAGCAGCTCAATGGCCTGGACTGAAGCTTTCTTT
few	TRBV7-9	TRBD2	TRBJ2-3	CASSILAGVVDTQYF	TGTGCCAGCAGCATCCTAGCGGGAGTGGTAGATACGCAGTATTTT
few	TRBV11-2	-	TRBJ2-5	CASSVNWGETQYF	TGTGCCAGCAGCGTCAATTGGGGAGAGACCCAGTACTTC
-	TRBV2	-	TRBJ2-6	CASSPRGSGANVLTF	TGTGCCAGCAGTCCTCGAGGCTCTGGGGCCAACGTCCTGACTTTC
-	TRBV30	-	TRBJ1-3	CAWSVQGTGNTIYF	TGTGCCTGGAGTGTACAGGGTACTGGAAACACCATATATTTT
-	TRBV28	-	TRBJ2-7	CASSLSSSYEQYF	TGTGCCAGCAGTTTATCTAGCTCCTACGAGCAGTACTTC
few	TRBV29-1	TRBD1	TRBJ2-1	CSVGRDSLNEQFF	TGCAGCGTGGGAAGGGACAGCCTCAATGAGCAGTTCTTC
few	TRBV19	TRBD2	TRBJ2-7	CASSIRLAGGPRHEQYF	TGTGCCAGTAGTATAAGACTAGCGGGAGGGCCTCGTCACGAGCAGTACTTC
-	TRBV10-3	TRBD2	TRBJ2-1	CAISEASSGASYNEQFF	TGTGCCATCAGTGAAGCGAGTAGCGGGGCCAGTTACAATGAGCAGTTCTTC
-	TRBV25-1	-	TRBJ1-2	CASGEGQVAGYTF	TGTGCCAGCGGGGAGGGCCAGGTAGCTGGCTACACCTTC
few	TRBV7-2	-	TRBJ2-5	CASRPIGTPSRGETQYF	TGTGCCAGCAGGCCGATCGGGACACCATCCCGGGGAGAGACCCAGTACTTC
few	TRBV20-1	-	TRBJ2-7	CSASTGYEQYF	TGCAGTGCTAGTACCGGCTACGAGCAGTACTTC
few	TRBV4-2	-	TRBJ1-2	CASSQDWSTSYGYTF	TGTGCCAGCAGCCAAGATTGGTCAACATCGTATGGCTACACCTTC
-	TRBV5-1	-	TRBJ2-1	CASSLVLVEQFF	TGCGCCAGCAGCTTGGTACTGGTTGAGCAGTTCTTC
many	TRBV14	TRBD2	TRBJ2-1	CASSQTYPGGNEQFF	TGTGCCAGCAGCCAAACTTACCCGGGGGGCAATGAGCAGTTCTTC
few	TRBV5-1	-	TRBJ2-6	CASSLASSSGANVLTF	TGCGCCAGCAGCTTGGCGAGTAGCTCTGGGGCCAACGTCCTGACTTTC
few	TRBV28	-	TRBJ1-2	CASSLEGDYYGYTF	TGTGCCAGCAGTTTAGAGGGGGACTACTATGGCTACACCTTC
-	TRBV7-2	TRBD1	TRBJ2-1	CASSLTGVGYNEQFF	TGTGCCAGCAGCCTGACAGGGGTGGGCTACAATGAGCAGTTCTTC
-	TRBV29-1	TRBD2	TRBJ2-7	CSVVRGYEQYF	TGCAGCGTTGTGCGGGGGTACGAGCAGTACTTC
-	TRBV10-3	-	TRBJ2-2	CAISELEGAPTNTGELFF	TGTGCCATCAGTGAGTTGGAGGGAGCGCCTACGAACACCGGGGAGCTGTTTTTT
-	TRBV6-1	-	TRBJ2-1	CASSEFVADYNEQFF	TGTGCCAGCAGTGAATTTGTAGCGGACTACAATGAGCAGTTCTTC
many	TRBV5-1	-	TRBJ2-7	CASSLAFYKGLSSYEQYF	TGCGCCAGCAGCTTGGCCTTTTACAAGGGGCTAAGTTCCTACGAGCAGTACTTC
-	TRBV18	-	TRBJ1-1	CASSRGPDKNTEAFF	TGTGCCAGCTCACGTGGGCCTGACAAGAACACTGAAGCTTTCTTT
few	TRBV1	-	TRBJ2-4	CTSSPRTEGIQYF	TGCACCAGCAGCCCGCGGACAGAGGGCATTCAGTACTTC
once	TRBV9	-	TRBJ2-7	CASSPGGSRYEQYF	TGTGCCAGCAGCCCCGGGGGCTCACGCTACGAGCAGTACTTC
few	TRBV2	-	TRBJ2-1	CASLLRYSYNEQFF	TGTGCCAGCCTCTTAAGGTACTCCTACAATGAGCAGTTCTTC
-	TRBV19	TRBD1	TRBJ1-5	CASRRGQGRNQPQHF	TGTGCCAGTAGACGTGGACAGGGAAGGAATCAGCCCCAGCATTTT
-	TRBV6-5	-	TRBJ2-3	CASSSLDTQYF	TGTGCCAGCAGTTCCCTAGATACGCAGTATTTT
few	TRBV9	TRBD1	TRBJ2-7	CASSPTDRAVEQYF	TGTGCCAGCAGCCCCACGGACAGGGCCGTCGAGCAGTACTTC
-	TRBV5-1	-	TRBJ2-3	CASSPWSGGDTQYF	TGCGCCAGCAGCCCCTGGAGTGGGGGAGATACGCAGTATTTT
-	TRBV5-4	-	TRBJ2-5	CASSLMTKETQYF	TGTGCCAGCAGCTTGATGACTAAAGAGACCCAGTACTTC
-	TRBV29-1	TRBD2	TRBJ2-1	CSVVWGLAGGEQFF	TGCAGCGTTGTTTGGGGACTAGCGGGAGGGGAGCAGTTCTTC